The entry below describes one TCR beta chain. Its specificity is unknown. With 60 Vbeta and 13 Jbeta primers, the PCR was carried out. The repertoire was sequenced with immunoSEQ multiplex PCR; TCRdb's copy has only in-frame clones and lacks some. This sample has over 150,000 clones, with over 65% found just once. This record comes from a study of cytomegalovirus exposure and HLA in healthy donors. V lost 9 bases and J 1 base, leaving 16 bases between the germline ends. Looked up from germline, CDR1 is SGHDN and CDR2 is FVKESK. This CDR3 is built from 14 residues. Study results and limitations: Association of fewer than 20,000 TCR beta sequences with HLA alleles was found at 0.05 false discovery rate in a later analysis. A likely sequencing artifact accounted for one observed cluster of highly shared sequence variants. The authors listed approximately 160 TCR beta chains as cytomegalovirus-associated.

This chain connects TRBV14 to TRBJ2-7; D is perhaps TRBD1 (5 bases). The receptor's source is a man under 40 in good health and CMV-seronegative. Sequenced input: PBMCs. The CDR3: CARVVVTESYEQYF. In nucleotides, the CDR3 is TGTGCCAGAGTAGTCGTGACAGAGTCCTACGAGCAGTACTTC.